This T cell receptor beta chain was sequenced in a study of metastatic and nonmetastatic thyroid tumors. In the study overall: Blood and tumor or nodule tissue repertoires from malignant and benign thyroid patients were compared.

This clone was seen a few times. The antigen remains undetermined. CDR1 and CDR2 from the germline V gene are MNHNS and SASEGT. V was trimmed by 6 bases and J by 9 bases, leaving 15 bases between them. This CDR3 spans 13 amino acids. All patients were untreated before thyroid surgery. TCRdb ran MiXCR on the PCR reads. Of some 23,000 clones in the sample, approximately 23% were seen once. Study-level findings and limits: Versus benign nodules, malignant thyroid tumors reportedly had significantly higher TCR beta diversity, in blood and tumor.

The sample was tumor tissue. This receptor was obtained from a female donor with papillary thyroid cancer or a benign thyroid nodule (not recorded which). Some clones in this sample may be carry-over from other donors' samples. The V call is TRBV6-1, the J call TRBJ2-1; tentative D call: TRBD2 (6 bases). The chain's CDR3 is CASRTQQGGEQFF. The CDR3 DNA is TGTGCCAGCAGAACCCAGCAGGGAGGTGAGCAGTTCTTC.